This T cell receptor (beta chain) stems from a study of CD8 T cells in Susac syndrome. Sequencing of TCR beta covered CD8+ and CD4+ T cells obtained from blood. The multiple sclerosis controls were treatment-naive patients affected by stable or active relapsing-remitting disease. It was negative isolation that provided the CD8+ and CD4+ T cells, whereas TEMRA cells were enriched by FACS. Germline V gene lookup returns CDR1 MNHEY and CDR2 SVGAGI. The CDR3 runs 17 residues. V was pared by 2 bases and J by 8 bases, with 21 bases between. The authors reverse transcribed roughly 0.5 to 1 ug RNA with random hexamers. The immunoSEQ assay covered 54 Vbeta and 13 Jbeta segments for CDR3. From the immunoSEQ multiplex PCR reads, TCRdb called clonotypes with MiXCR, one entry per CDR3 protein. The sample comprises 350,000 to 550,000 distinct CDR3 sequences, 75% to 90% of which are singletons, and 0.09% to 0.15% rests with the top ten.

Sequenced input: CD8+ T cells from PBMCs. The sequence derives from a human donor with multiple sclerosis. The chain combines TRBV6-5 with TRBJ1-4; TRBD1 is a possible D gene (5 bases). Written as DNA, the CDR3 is TGTGCCAGCAGTTACACCCCTCCCGGGACGGTTGGCGAAAAACTGTTTTTT. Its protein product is CASSYTPPGTVGEKLFF.